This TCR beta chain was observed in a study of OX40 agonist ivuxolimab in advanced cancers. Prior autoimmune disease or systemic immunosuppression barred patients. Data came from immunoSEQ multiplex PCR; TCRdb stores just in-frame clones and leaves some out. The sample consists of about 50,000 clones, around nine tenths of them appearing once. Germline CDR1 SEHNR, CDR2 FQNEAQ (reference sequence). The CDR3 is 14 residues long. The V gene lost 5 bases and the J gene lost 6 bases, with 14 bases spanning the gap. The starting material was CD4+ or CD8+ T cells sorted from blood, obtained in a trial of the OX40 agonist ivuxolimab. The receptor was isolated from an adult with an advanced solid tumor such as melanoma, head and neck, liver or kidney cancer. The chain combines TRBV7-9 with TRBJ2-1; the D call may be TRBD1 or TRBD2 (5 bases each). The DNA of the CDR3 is TGTGCCAGCAGCCCCGCGGCAGGGACCAATGAGCAGTTCTTC. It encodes CASSPAAGTNEQFF.